This T cell receptor beta chain derives from a study of OX40 agonist ivuxolimab in advanced cancers. About the research overall: Patients undergoing dose escalation presented with hepatocellular carcinoma, melanoma, renal cell or head and neck cancer. Cohort: 75% to 90% men, mean age roughly 60, aged roughly 20 to 79. There were three patients with partial responses, one having hepatocellular carcinoma and two cutaneous melanoma.

Method: immunoSEQ multiplex PCR; TCRdb's copy keeps in-frame clones and lacks some. Of 52,000 or so clones detected, about 88% appear once; the ten largest clones hold roughly 1.5%. Turning to this clone: Its antigen is unidentified.

Study observations and caveats: Relative to CD4+ cells, CD8+ T cells on average had more expanded clones.

The germline V gene has CDR1 SEHNR and CDR2 FQNEAQ (reference sequence). V lost 5 bases and J lost 2; bases outside the gene matches: 7. This CDR3 is built from 15 residues. The chain joins TRBV7-9 to TRBJ2-5; 8 bases line up with TRBD1. The receptor comes from an adult with an advanced solid tumor such as melanoma, head and neck, liver or kidney cancer. The input for sequencing was CD4+ or CD8+ T cells sorted from blood, taken in a trial of the OX40 agonist ivuxolimab. CDR3 amino acids: CASSKGQGRQETQYF. CDR3 DNA: TGTGCCAGCAGCAAAGGACAGGGCCGACAAGAGACCCAGTACTTC.